The present entry profiles one T cell receptor beta chain with its context. The sample originates from a study of CD8 T cells in Susac syndrome. Random-hexamer reverse transcription was applied to about 0.5 to 1 ug RNA. immunoSEQ multiplex PCR amplified TCR beta CDR3 across 54 Vbeta, 13 Jbeta. One entry per CDR3 protein, called by TCRdb with MiXCR from the immunoSEQ multiplex PCR reads. The table includes approximately 130,000 distinct CDR3 sequences, 94% detected once. The sequenced target, TCR beta, came from blood CD8+ and CD4+ T cells. The CD8+ and CD4+ T cells were negatively isolated, with the TEMRA cells enriched by FACS. V was cut by 8 bases and J by 5 bases, with 18 bases left in between. The length of the CDR3 is 14 residues. CDR1 and CDR2 from the germline V gene are MNHEY and SVGAGI.

Sequenced input: CD4+ T cells from PBMCs. The chain couples TRBV6-5 to TRBJ1-1; TRBD1 might be the D (5 bases). This sequence originates from a human donor in good health. Written as DNA, the CDR3 is TGTGCCAGCCGCACCCGGGGGGTAGGGACTGAAGCTTTCTTT. The encoded protein is CASRTRGVGTEAFF.